One and the same sample provided the 12 T cell receptor beta chains below, sequenced in a study of blood T cell repertoires in COVID-19. Repertoires were generated with immunoSEQ multiplex PCR, while TCRdb's copy carries only in-frame clones and drops some. The sample shows more than 85,000 clones, 75% to 90% of them seen only once. Sequencing was carried out using peripheral blood. The source of these receptors is a woman in her 70s with acute or convalescent COVID-19.

J is TRBJ1-3 and V is TRBV6-5; D gene unclear. V gave up 2 bases and J gave up 4 bases, with 12 bases separating them. Germline-derived CDR1 and CDR2 are MNHEY and SVGAGI. The CDR3 loop spans 15 amino acids. CDR3 coding DNA: TGTGCCAGCAGTTACGGACCGGAGGTCGGAAACACCATATATTTT. As protein: CASSYGPEVGNTIYF.

The chain combines TRBV10-3 with TRBJ2-3; 10 nucleotides match TRBD2. Germline CDR1 is ENHRY and CDR2 is SYGVKD. V lost 6 bases, J lost 3 bases, and 3 bases stayed unmatched. CDR3 length: 14 amino acids. CDR3 nucleotide sequence: TGTGCCATCAGGGGGACTAGCGCTACAGATACGCAGTATTTT. Protein: CAIRGTSATDTQYF.

This chain joins TRBV18 and TRBJ1-1, with D possibly matching TRBD1 (6 bases). The CDR3 sequence is 12 residues long. V was cut by 5 bases and J by 5 bases, with 9 bases left in between. Germline values: CDR1 KGHSH, CDR2 LQKENI. The CDR3: CASSEQGTEAFF. CDR3 sequence (DNA): TGTGCCAGCTCAGAACAGGGTACTGAAGCTTTCTTT.

This chain links TRBV3-1 (or the pseudogene TRBV3-2) with TRBJ2-4, with TRBD2 as a possible D gene (6 bases). The germline gives CDR1 LGHDT, CDR2 YNNKEL (reference sequence). The V end was cut by 0 bases, the J end by 3 bases, with 18 bases between. This CDR3 has 18 amino acids. The CDR3 is CASSQEGGRGPIKNIQYF. CDR3 sequence (DNA): TGTGCCAGCAGCCAAGAGGGGGGAAGGGGCCCAATCAAAAACATTCAGTACTTC.

The rearrangement links TRBV7-8 to TRBJ2-2, with 8 bases lining up with TRBD1. This CDR3 comprises 15 residues. Trimming at V came to 3 bases and at J to 7 bases, leaving 7 bases not matched to a gene. Looked up from germline, CDR1 is SGHVS and CDR2 is FQNEAQ. The CDR3 loop is CASSFVQGVHGELFF. The CDR3 DNA reads as TGTGCCAGCAGCTTTGTACAGGGGGTGCACGGGGAGCTGTTTTTT.

This rearrangement joins TRBV3-1 (or the pseudogene TRBV3-2) to TRBJ2-1; 14 positions agree with TRBD2. The CDR3 is made up of 15 amino acids. Per germline, CDR1 LGHDT and CDR2 YNNKEL (reference sequence). The J segment lost 7 bases and the V segment lost 5 bases, leaving 4 bases of the junction unmatched. CDR3 sequence (DNA): TGTGCCAGCAGCAAGGGGACTAGCGGGAGTAATGAGCAGTTCTTC. Translating it yields CASSKGTSGSNEQFF.

The chain employs TRBV7-2 and TRBJ2-3; TRBD2 might be the D (6 bases). The germline gives CDR1 SGHTA, CDR2 FQGNSA. V lost 0 bases to trimming and J lost 0 bases, with 10 bases between them. The CDR3 has 16 amino acids. The CDR3: CASSLAERASTDTQYF. CDR3 in DNA: TGTGCCAGCAGCTTAGCCGAGCGGGCCAGCACAGATACGCAGTATTTT.

This clone was seen a handful of times. The CDR3 nucleotides read TGTGCCAGCAGCCCGACTAGCGGGGCTCTCCCCTACAATGAGCAGTTCTTC. This translates into CASSPTSGALPYNEQFF. J is TRBJ2-1 and V is TRBV3-1 (or the pseudogene TRBV3-2), with TRBD2 matching 11 bases. V lost 4 bases, J lost 2 bases, and 7 bases stayed unmatched. This CDR3 is built from 17 residues. Germline V gives CDR1 LGHDT, CDR2 YNNKEL (reference sequence).

V is TRBV11-2 and J is TRBJ2-2; D unresolved. CDR1 is SGHAT, CDR2 FQNNGV, per germline. Trimming cost V 0 bases and J 6 bases, with 5 bases left between them. This CDR3 is built from 13 residues. The CDR3 DNA reads TGTGCCAGCAGCTTAGACCGGGCCGGGGAGCTGTTTTTT. It translates to CASSLDRAGELFF.

The V and J genes are TRBV27 and TRBJ2-3; D perhaps matches TRBD2 (5 bases). V gave up 1 base and J gave up 4 bases, with 9 bases separating them. Germline V gives CDR1 MNHEY, CDR2 SMNVEV (reference sequence). The CDR3 consists of 14 residues. The CDR3 is CASSLYPGSDTQYF. The CDR3 nucleotides are TGTGCCAGCAGTTTATATCCGGGGTCAGATACGCAGTATTTT.

The CDR3 region is CASSLGGLGVETQYF. The CDR3 DNA follows: TGCGCCAGCAGCTTGGGCGGACTAGGGGTGGAGACCCAGTACTTC. This sequence joins TRBV5-1 and TRBJ2-5; 7 bases match TRBD2. This CDR3 spans 15 amino acids. Germline assignment: CDR1 SGHRS and CDR2 YFSETQ. V lost 0 bases and J lost 5; bases outside the gene matches: 7. Filled out from reference TRBV5-1 and TRBJ2-5, the complete variable domain reads KAGVTQTPRYLIKTRGQQVTLSCSPISGHRSVSWYQQTPGQGLQFLFEYFSETQRNKGNFPGRFSGRQFSNSRSEMNVSTLELGDSALYLCASSLGGLGVETQYFGPGTRLLVL.

This chain connects TRBV6-5 to TRBJ1-3; 9 positions agree with TRBD1. This CDR3 has 15 amino acids. Germline V gives CDR1 MNHEY, CDR2 SVGAGI. V dropped 8 bases and J dropped 0; count of bases not matched to a gene: 5. Here the CDR3 DNA reads TGTGCCAGCTTCGGACAGGGGAGCTCTGGAAACACCATATATTTT. Protein sequence: CASFGQGSSGNTIYF.